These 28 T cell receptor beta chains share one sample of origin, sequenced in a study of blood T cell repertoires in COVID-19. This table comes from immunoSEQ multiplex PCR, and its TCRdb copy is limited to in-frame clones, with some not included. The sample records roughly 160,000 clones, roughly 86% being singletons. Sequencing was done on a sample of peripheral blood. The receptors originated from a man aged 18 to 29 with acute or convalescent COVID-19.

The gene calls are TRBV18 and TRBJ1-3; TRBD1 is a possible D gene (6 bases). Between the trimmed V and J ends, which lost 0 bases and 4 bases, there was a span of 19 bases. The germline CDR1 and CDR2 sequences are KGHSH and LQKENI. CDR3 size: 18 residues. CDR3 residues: CASSPPTGGTLGGNTIYF. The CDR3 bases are TGTGCCAGCTCACCACCGACAGGTGGGACCCTCGGAGGAAACACCATATATTTT.

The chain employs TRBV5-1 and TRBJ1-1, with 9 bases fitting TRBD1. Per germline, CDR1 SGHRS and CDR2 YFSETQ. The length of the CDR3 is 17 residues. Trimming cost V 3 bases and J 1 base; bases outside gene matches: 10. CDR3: CASSSPGTGSRNTEAFF. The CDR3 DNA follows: TGCGCCAGCAGCTCTCCCGGGACAGGGAGTCGGAACACTGAAGCTTTCTTT. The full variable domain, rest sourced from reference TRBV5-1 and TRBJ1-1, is KAGVTQTPRYLIKTRGQQVTLSCSPISGHRSVSWYQQTPGQGLQFLFEYFSETQRNKGNFPGRFSGRQFSNSRSEMNVSTLELGDSALYLCASSSPGTGSRNTEAFFGQGTRLTVV.

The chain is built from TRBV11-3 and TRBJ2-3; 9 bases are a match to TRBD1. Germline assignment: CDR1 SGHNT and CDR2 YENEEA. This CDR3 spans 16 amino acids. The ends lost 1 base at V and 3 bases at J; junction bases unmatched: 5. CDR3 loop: CASSLGDRVKTDTQYF. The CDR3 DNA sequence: TGTGCCAGCAGCTTAGGGGACAGGGTCAAGACAGATACGCAGTATTTT. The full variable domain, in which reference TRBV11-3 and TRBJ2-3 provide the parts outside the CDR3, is EAGVVQSPRYKIIEKKQPVAFWCNPISGHNTLYWYLQNLGQGPELLIRYENEEAVDDSQLPKDRFSAERLKGVDSTLKIQPAELGDSAVYLCASSLGDRVKTDTQYFGPGTRLTVL.

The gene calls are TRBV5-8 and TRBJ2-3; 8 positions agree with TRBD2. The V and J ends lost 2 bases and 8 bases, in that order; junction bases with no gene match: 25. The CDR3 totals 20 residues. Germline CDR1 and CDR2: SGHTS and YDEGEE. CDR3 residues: CASSFLNQGRAGGSTGTQYF. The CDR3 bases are TGTGCCAGCAGCTTTTTGAACCAAGGACGGGCGGGGGGCTCAACGGGTACGCAGTATTTT.

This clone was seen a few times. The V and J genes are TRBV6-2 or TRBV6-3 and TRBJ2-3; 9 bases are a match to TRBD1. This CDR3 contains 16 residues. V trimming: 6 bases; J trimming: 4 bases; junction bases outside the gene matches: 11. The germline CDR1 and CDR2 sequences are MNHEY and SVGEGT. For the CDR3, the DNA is TGTGCCAGCAGCCCTGGCCGGACAGGGGTTGCAGATACGCAGTATTTT. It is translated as CASSPGRTGVADTQYF.

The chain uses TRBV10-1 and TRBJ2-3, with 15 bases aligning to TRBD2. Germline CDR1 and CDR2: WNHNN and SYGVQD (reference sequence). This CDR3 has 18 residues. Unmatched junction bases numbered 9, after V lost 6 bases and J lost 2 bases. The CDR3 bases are TGCGCCAGCAGCCCCGCCGGGACTAGCGGGGGGCACACAGATACGCAGTATTTT. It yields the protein CASSPAGTSGGHTDTQYF.

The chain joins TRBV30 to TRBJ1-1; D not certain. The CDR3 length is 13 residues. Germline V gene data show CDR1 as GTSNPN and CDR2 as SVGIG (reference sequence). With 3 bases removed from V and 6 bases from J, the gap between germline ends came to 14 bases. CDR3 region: CAWRGAVRAEAFF. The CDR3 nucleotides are TGTGCCTGGAGGGGCGCCGTGCGGGCTGAAGCTTTCTTT. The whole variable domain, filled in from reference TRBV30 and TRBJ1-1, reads SQTIHQWPATLVQPVGSPLSLECTVEGTSNPNLYWYRQAAGRGLQLLFYSVGIGQISSEVPQNLSASRPQDRQFILSSKKLLLSDSGFYLCAWRGAVRAEAFFGQGTRLTVV.

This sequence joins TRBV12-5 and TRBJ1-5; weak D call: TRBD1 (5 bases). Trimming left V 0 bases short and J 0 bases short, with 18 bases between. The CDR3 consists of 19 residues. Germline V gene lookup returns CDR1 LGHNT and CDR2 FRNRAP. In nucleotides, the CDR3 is TGTGCTAGTGGTTTGGTAGAAGATGGACGGACATATAGCAATCAGCCCCAGCATTTT. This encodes CASGLVEDGRTYSNQPQHF. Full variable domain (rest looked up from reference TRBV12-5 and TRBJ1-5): DARVTQTPRHKVTEMGQEVTMRCQPILGHNTVFWYRQTMMQGLELLAYFRNRAPLDDSGMPKDRFSAEMPDATLATLKIQPSEPRDSAVYFCASGLVEDGRTYSNQPQHFGDGTRLSIL.

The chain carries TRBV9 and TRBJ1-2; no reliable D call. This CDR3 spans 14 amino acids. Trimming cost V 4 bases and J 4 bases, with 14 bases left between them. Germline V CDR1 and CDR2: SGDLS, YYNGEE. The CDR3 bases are TGTGCCAGCAGCTCACGTAGCCCCTCCTATGGCTACACCTTC. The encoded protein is CASSSRSPSYGYTF. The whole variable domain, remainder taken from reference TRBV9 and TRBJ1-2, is DSGVTQTPKHLITATGQRVTLRCSPRSGDLSVYWYQQSLDQGLQFLIQYYNGEERAKGNILERFSAQQFPDLHSELNLSSLELGDSALYFCASSSRSPSYGYTFGSGTRLTVV.

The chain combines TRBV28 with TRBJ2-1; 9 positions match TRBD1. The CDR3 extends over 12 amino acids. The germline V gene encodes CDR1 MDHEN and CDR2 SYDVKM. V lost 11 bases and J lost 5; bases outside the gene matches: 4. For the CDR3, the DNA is TGTGCCTGCGACAGGGGGAACAATGAGCAGTTCTTC. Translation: CACDRGNNEQFF.

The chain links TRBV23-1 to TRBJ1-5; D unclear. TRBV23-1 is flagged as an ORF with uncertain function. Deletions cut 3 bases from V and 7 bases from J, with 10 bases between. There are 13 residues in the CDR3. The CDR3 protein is CASSHKGGQPQHF. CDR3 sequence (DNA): TGCGCCAGCAGTCATAAAGGAGGACAGCCCCAGCATTTT.

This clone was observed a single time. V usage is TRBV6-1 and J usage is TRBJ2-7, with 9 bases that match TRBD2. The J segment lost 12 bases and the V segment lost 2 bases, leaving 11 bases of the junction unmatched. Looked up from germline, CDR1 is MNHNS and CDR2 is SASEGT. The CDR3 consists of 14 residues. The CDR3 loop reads CASSERLAGGRMYF. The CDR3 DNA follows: TGTGCCAGCAGTGAACGACTGGCGGGGGGGCGCATGTACTTC.

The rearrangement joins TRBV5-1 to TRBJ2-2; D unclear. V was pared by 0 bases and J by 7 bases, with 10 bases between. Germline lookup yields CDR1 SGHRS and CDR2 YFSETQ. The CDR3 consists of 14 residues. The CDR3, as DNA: TGCGCCAGCAGCTTGGACCCGCCGGGCGGGGAGCTGTTTTTT. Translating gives CASSLDPPGGELFF.

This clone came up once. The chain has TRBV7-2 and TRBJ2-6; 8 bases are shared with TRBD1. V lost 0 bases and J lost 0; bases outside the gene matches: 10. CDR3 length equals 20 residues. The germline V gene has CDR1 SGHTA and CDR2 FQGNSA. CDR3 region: CASSLAFFFGQGSGANVLTF. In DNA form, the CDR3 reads TGTGCCAGCAGCTTAGCCTTCTTCTTTGGACAGGGCTCTGGGGCCAACGTCCTGACTTTC.

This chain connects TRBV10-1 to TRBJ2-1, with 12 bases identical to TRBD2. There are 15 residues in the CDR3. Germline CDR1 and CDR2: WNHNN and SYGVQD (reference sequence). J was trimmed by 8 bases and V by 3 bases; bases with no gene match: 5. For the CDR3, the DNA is TGCGCCAGCAGTGACCCTAGCGGGGGGGTTGATGAGCAGTTCTTC. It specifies CASSDPSGGVDEQFF.

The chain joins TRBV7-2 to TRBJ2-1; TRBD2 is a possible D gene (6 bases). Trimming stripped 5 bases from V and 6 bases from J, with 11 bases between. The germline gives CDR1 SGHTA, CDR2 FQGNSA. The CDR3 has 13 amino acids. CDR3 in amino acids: CASSIRGFNEQFF. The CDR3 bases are TGTGCCAGCAGCATCCGGGGGTTCAATGAGCAGTTCTTC.

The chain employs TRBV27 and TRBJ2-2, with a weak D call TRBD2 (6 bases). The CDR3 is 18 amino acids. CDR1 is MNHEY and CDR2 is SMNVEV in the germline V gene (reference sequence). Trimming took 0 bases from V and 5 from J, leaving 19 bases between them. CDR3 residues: CASSLSFMRGLTTGELFF. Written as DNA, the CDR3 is TGTGCCAGCAGTTTATCGTTCATGAGGGGACTTACTACCGGGGAGCTGTTTTTT.

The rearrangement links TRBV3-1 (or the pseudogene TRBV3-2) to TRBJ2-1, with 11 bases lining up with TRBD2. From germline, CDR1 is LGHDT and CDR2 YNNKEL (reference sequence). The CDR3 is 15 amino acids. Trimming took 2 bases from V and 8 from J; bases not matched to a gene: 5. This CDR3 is CASSQPGLAVDEQFF. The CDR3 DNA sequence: TGTGCCAGCAGCCAACCGGGACTAGCGGTCGATGAGCAGTTCTTC.

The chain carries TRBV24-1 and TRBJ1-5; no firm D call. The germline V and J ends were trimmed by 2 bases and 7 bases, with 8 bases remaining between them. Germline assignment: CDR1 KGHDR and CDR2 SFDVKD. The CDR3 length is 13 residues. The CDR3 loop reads CATSDSGIQPQHF. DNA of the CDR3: TGTGCCACCAGTGATTCAGGCATCCAGCCCCAGCATTTT.

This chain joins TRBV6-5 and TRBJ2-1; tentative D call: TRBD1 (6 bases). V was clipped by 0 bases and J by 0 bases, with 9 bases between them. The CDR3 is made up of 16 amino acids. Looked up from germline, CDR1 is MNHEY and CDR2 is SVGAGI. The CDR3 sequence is CASSYSGRGSYNEQFF. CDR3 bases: TGTGCCAGCAGTTACTCGGGCAGGGGCTCCTACAATGAGCAGTTCTTC.

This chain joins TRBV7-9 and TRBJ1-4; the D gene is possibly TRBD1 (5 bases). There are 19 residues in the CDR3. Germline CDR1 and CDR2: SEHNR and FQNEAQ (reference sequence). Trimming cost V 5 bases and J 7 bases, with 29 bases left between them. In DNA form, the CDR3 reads TGTGCCAGCAGCCCTGGGCCTCCGAGACAGACTTTTACCTTTGAAAAACTGTTTTTT. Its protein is CASSPGPPRQTFTFEKLFF.

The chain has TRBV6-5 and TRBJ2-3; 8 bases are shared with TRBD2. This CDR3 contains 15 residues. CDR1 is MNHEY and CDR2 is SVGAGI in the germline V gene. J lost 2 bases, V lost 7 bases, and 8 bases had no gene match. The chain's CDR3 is CASTLVAGNTDTQYF. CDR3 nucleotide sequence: TGTGCCAGCACCCTGGTAGCGGGGAACACAGATACGCAGTATTTT.

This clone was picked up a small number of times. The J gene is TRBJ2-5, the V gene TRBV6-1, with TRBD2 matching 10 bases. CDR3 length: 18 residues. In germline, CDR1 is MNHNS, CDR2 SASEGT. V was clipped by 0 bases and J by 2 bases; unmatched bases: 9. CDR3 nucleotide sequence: TGTGCCAGCAGTGAAGCGCTCCAGGGACTAGCGAGACAAGAGACCCAGTACTTC. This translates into CASSEALQGLARQETQYF.

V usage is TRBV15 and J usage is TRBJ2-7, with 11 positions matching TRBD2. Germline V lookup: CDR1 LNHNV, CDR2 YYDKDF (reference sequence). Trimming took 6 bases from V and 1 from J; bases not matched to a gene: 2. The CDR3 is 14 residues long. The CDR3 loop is CATSRTSGSYEQYF. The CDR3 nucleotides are TGTGCCACCAGTAGGACTAGCGGGTCCTACGAGCAGTACTTC.

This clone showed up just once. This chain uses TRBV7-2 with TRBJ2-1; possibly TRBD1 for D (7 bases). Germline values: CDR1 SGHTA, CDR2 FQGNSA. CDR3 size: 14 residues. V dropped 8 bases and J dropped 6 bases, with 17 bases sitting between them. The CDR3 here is CASRSRGTPNEQFF. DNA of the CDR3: TGTGCCAGCCGGTCCAGGGGGACTCCCAATGAGCAGTTCTTC.

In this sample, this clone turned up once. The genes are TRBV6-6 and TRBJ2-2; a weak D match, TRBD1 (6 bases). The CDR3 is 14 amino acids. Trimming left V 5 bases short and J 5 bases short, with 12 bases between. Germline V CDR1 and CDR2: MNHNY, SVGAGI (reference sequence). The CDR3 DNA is TGTGCCAGCAGTCAGGGGCAGGGGACCGGGGAGCTGTTTTTT. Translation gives CASSQGQGTGELFF.

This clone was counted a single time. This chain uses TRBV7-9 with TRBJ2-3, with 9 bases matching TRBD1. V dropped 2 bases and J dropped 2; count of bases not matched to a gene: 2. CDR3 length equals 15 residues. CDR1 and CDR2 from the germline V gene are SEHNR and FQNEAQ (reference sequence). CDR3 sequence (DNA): TGTGCCAGCAGCTTAAGACAGGGGGACACAGATACGCAGTATTTT. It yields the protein CASSLRQGDTDTQYF. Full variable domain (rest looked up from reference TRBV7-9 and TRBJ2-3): DTGVSQNPRHKITKRGQNVTFRCDPISEHNRLYWYRQTLGQGPEFLTYFQNEAQLEKSRLLSDRFSAERPKGSFSTLEIQRTEQGDSAMYLCASSLRQGDTDTQYFGPGTRLTVL.

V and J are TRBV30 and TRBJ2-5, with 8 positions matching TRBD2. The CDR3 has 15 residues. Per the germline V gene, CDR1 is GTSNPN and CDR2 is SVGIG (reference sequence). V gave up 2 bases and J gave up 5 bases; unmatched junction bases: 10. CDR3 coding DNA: TGTGCCTGGAGTCAAATCGGGACTAGGACGGAGACCCAGTACTTC. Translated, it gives CAWSQIGTRTETQYF.